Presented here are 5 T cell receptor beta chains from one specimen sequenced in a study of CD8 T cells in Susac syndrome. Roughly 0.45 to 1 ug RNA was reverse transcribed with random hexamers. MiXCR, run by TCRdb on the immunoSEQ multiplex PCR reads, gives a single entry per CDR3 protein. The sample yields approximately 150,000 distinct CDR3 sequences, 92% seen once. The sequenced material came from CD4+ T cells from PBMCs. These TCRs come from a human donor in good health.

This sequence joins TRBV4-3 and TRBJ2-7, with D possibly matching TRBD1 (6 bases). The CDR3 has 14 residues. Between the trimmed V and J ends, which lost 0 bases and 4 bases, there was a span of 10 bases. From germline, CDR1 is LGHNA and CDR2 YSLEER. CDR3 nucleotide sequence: TGCGCCAGCAGCCAAGAGACAGGTCGATACGAGCAGTACTTC. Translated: CASSQETGRYEQYF.

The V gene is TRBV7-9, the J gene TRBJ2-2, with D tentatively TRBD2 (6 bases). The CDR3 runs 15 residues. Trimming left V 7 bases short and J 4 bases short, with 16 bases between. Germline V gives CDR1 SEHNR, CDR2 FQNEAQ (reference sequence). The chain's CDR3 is CASNFGGPGTGELFF. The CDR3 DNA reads TGTGCCAGCAACTTCGGAGGGCCTGGCACCGGGGAGCTGTTTTTT. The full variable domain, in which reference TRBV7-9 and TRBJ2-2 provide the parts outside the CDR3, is DTGVSQNPRHKITKRGQNVTFRCDPISEHNRLYWYRQTLGQGPEFLTYFQNEAQLEKSRLLSDRFSAERPKGSFSTLEIQRTEQGDSAMYLCASNFGGPGTGELFFGEGSRLTVL.

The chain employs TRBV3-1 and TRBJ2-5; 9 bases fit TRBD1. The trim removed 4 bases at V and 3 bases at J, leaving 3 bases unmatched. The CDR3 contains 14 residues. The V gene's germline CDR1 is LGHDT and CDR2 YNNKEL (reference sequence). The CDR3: CASSPGDREETQYF. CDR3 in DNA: TGTGCCAGCAGCCCAGGGGACAGGGAAGAGACCCAGTACTTC.

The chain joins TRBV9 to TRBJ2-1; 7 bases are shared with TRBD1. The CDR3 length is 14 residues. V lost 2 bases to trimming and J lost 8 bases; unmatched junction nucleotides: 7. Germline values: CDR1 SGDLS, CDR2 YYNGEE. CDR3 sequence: CASSVRDSHDEQFF. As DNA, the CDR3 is TGTGCCAGCAGCGTTCGGGACAGCCACGATGAGCAGTTCTTC.

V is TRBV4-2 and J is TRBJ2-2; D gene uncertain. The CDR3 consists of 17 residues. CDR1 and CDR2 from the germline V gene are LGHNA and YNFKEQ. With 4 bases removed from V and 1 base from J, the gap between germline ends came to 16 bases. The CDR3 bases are TGTGCCAGCAGCCTTGAAGCGCACCGTCAGAACACCGGGGAGCTGTTTTTT. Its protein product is CASSLEAHRQNTGELFF.